These 26 T cell receptor beta chains came from one sample sequenced in a study of T-cell memory formation after mild COVID-19. TCRdb processed the 5' RACE reads anew with MiXCR; each CDR3 protein has one entry. The sample has about 430,000 distinct CDR3 sequences; approximately 24% are singletons. The source material was PBMCs or a T cell subset sorted from them (not recorded which). These TCRs come from an adult woman who had mild COVID-19 (a few samples of this study predate the infection). Cell type and time point are not known.

The sample holds many counts of this clonotype. The chain employs TRBV6-2 or TRBV6-3 and TRBJ1-4; D gene uncertain. V was trimmed by 2 bases and J by 7 bases, leaving 20 bases between them. Germline V gene sequence: CDR1 MNHEY, CDR2 SVGEGT. The CDR3 has 17 amino acids. In nucleotides, the CDR3 is TGTGCCAGCAGTTACGCGTTCGGAGGCCCCGCGGGTGAAAAACTGTTTTTT. It translates to CASSYAFGGPAGEKLFF.

The V gene is TRBV5-1, the J gene TRBJ2-7; 9 nucleotides align to TRBD1. Germline CDR1 SGHRS, CDR2 YFSETQ. V lost 4 bases to trimming and J lost 3 bases; unmatched junction nucleotides: 8. The CDR3 contains 15 residues. The CDR3 spells CASSPDPGQGYEQYF. The CDR3 coding sequence is TGCGCCAGCAGCCCCGACCCGGGACAGGGCTACGAGCAGTACTTC.

The gene calls are TRBV5-1 and TRBJ1-6, with D hard to call. Trimming pared 0 bases from V and 14 bases from J, leaving 12 bases between. The length of the CDR3 is 13 residues. The germline CDR1 and CDR2 sequences are SGHRS and YFSETQ. The CDR3 here is CASSLGEPEALHF. CDR3 bases: TGCGCCAGCAGCTTGGGAGAACCTGAGGCCCTCCACTTT.

The chain combines TRBV7-2 with TRBJ2-1; a weak D match, TRBD2 (6 bases). The V and J ends lost 1 base and 4 bases respectively, with 11 bases between them. Germline V lookup: CDR1 SGHTA, CDR2 FQGNSA. The CDR3 is made up of 15 amino acids. The CDR3 sequence is CASSLGRGAYNEQFF. CDR3 DNA: TGTGCCAGCAGCTTAGGGAGGGGAGCGTACAATGAGCAGTTCTTC.

This clonotype has only one observation. V is TRBV12-3 or TRBV12-4 and J is TRBJ1-2; D unclear. V dropped 6 bases and J dropped 3 bases, with 11 bases sitting between them. The CDR3 is 13 residues long. CDR3: CASRSAGDYGYTF. The CDR3 nucleotides read TGTGCCAGCAGGAGTGCAGGCGACTATGGCTACACCTTC.

The table lists this clonotype with a few counts. The V call is TRBV9, the J call TRBJ2-1, with D maybe TRBD2 (6 bases). The ends were cut back, 5 bases at V and 6 bases at J, with 15 bases in the middle. The V gene's germline CDR1 is SGDLS and CDR2 YYNGEE. The CDR3 runs 14 residues. The CDR3 coding sequence is TGTGCCAGCAGAGGAGGGATCGAGGCCAATGAGCAGTTCTTC. Translating gives CASRGGIEANEQFF.

This clonotype was seen a handful of times. V and J are TRBV15 and TRBJ2-3; D call uncertain. V dropped 0 bases and J dropped 4 bases, with 11 bases sitting between them. CDR3 length: 15 residues. The germline V gene has CDR1 LNHNV and CDR2 YYDKDF (reference sequence). The CDR3 reads CATSREMGSADTQYF. For the CDR3, the DNA is TGTGCCACCAGCAGAGAAATGGGTTCGGCAGATACGCAGTATTTT.

The table lists this clonotype with a few counts. V and J are TRBV10-3 and TRBJ1-2; 7 bases align to TRBD1. CDR1 is ENHRY and CDR2 is SYGVKD in the germline V gene. Losses at the gene ends were 3 bases for V and 2 bases for J; bases not matched to a gene: 3. This CDR3 comprises 14 residues. The CDR3 DNA reads TGTGCCATCAGTGATCAGACAGGGAACTATGGCTACACCTTC. It is translated as CAISDQTGNYGYTF.

The chain recombines TRBV7-9 with TRBJ1-2; a weak D match, TRBD1 (5 bases). CDR1 and CDR2 (germline): SEHNR, FQNEAQ (reference sequence). Trimming left V 5 bases short and J 0 bases short, with 10 bases between. The CDR3 has 14 residues. CDR3: CASSIDSPNYGYTF. The CDR3 nucleotides read TGTGCCAGCAGCATTGACAGTCCTAACTATGGCTACACCTTC.

This clonotype has just a few counts. The V call is TRBV7-9, the J call TRBJ1-2; TRBD1 might be the D (5 bases). The CDR3 extends over 14 amino acids. V was trimmed by 5 bases and J by 2 bases, leaving 12 bases between them. Germline V gives CDR1 SEHNR, CDR2 FQNEAQ (reference sequence). In DNA form, the CDR3 reads TGTGCCAGCAGCATCGGGGCGTCCAACTATGGCTACACCTTC. This translates into CASSIGASNYGYTF. Together with reference TRBV7-9 and TRBJ1-2, the CDR3 gives the full variable domain: DTGVSQNPRHKITKRGQNVTFRCDPISEHNRLYWYRQTLGQGPEFLTYFQNEAQLEKSRLLSDRFSAERPKGSFSTLEIQRTEQGDSAMYLCASSIGASNYGYTFGSGTRLTVV.

CDR3 protein: CASSISSGRGYEQYF. CDR3 DNA: TGTGCCAGCAGTATATCTAGCGGGAGGGGATACGAGCAGTACTTC. The V gene is TRBV6-5, the J gene TRBJ2-7; 12 nucleotides line up with TRBD2. The germline V gene has CDR1 MNHEY and CDR2 SVGAGI. The ends lost 5 bases at V and 4 bases at J; junction bases unmatched: 6. CDR3 size: 15 residues.

The chain employs TRBV5-1 and TRBJ2-7; D is unclear. The CDR3 is 13 residues long. CDR1 and CDR2 from the germline V gene are SGHRS and YFSETQ. V lost 0 bases to trimming and J lost 3 bases, with 7 bases between them. CDR3 coding DNA: TGCGCCAGCAGCTTGGACGCATTCTACGAGCAGTACTTC. Amino acids: CASSLDAFYEQYF.

In this sample, this clonotype turned up once. The gene calls are TRBV7-2 and TRBJ1-1; D unclear. CDR3 length: 13 amino acids. V was pared by 0 bases and J by 11 bases, with 13 bases between. Germline CDR1 reads SGHTA; CDR2 reads FQGNSA. The CDR3 nucleotides are TGTGCCAGCAGCTTAGCGACGCAGACTGGCGCTTTCTTT. Amino acids: CASSLATQTGAFF.

The chain employs TRBV4-2 and TRBJ2-3; 12 positions agree with TRBD2. V was pared by 5 bases and J by 4 bases, with 4 bases of the junction left unmatched. Germline CDR1 LGHNA, CDR2 YNFKEQ. The CDR3 sequence is 15 residues long. The CDR3 DNA follows: TGTGCCAGCAGCTCTAGCGGGGGGGGGCCAGATACGCAGTATTTT. Translation gives CASSSSGGGPDTQYF.

This clonotype has more than one count but fewer than ten. This sequence joins TRBV19 and TRBJ2-7, with a possible D match to TRBD2 (6 bases). This CDR3 has 13 amino acids. Germline V gene lookup returns CDR1 LNHDA and CDR2 SQIVND (reference sequence). Deletions cut 6 bases from V and 1 base from J, with 10 bases between. In nucleotides, the CDR3 is TGTGCCAGTAGCACGGGAGTATCCTACGAGCAGTACTTC. This codes for CASSTGVSYEQYF.

This chain connects TRBV7-2 to TRBJ1-5; maybe TRBD1 (5 bases). V lost 6 bases, J lost 3 bases, and 15 bases lay in between. In germline, CDR1 is SGHTA, CDR2 FQGNSA. There are 15 residues in the CDR3. The DNA of the CDR3 is TGTGCCAGCAGTTTCTCCGGGACCGCCAATCAGCCCCAGCATTTT. Amino acids: CASSFSGTANQPQHF.

The V call is TRBV12-3 or TRBV12-4, the J call TRBJ1-2, with 7 bases that match TRBD1. This CDR3 is built from 15 residues. Trimming cost V 3 bases and J 4 bases; bases outside gene matches: 8. This CDR3 is CASSLTAGGGYGYTF. The DNA of the CDR3 is TGTGCCAGCAGTTTGACGGCAGGGGGGGGCTATGGCTACACCTTC.

This chain uses TRBV5-5 with TRBJ2-1; no reliable D call. The CDR3 runs 16 residues. V lost 0 bases, J lost 8 bases, and 18 bases lay in between. Germline V gene sequence: CDR1 SGHKS, CDR2 YYEKEE (reference sequence). Here the CDR3 reads CASSLAGANPGDEQFF. The CDR3 DNA reads as TGTGCCAGCAGCTTGGCCGGAGCTAACCCAGGCGATGAGCAGTTCTTC.

The chain carries TRBV25-1 and TRBJ2-7; no clear D. Germline V gives CDR1 MGHDK, CDR2 SYGVNS. The V and J ends lost 4 bases and 4 bases respectively, with 8 bases between them. The CDR3 is made up of 12 amino acids. CDR3 sequence (DNA): TGTGCCAGCAGTGTCCGGAGTTACGAGCAGTACTTC. The encoded protein is CASSVRSYEQYF.

There are a few counts of this clonotype. This chain links TRBV3-1 with TRBJ2-5; a possible D gene is TRBD2 (6 bases). CDR1 and CDR2 from the germline V gene are LGHDT and YNNKEL (reference sequence). The CDR3 is made up of 14 amino acids. V was trimmed by 1 base and J by 5 bases, leaving 11 bases between them. The CDR3 DNA is TGTGCCAGCAGCCAAGGGAGGGTCCGGGAGACCCAGTACTTC. Protein: CASSQGRVRETQYF.

There are a few counts of this clonotype. The V gene is TRBV6-5, the J gene TRBJ1-2; D remains unclear. Germline CDR1 is MNHEY and CDR2 is SVGAGI. The CDR3 is 15 amino acids. V lost 4 bases and J lost 6, with 18 bases in between. CDR3 region: CASSFLLSARDGYTF. The CDR3 coding sequence is TGTGCCAGCAGTTTCCTTCTCTCCGCAAGGGATGGCTACACCTTC.

A few counts support this clonotype. The rearrangement joins TRBV7-9 to TRBJ1-6; TRBD1 aligns across 9 bases. The V and J ends lost 4 bases and 5 bases, in that order; junction bases with no gene match: 6. The CDR3 consists of 16 residues. Germline loops: CDR1 SEHNR, CDR2 FQNEAQ (reference sequence). CDR3 coding DNA: TGTGCCAGCAGCTCAGGAGGGACAGGGAATAATTCACCCCTCCACTTT. Translated: CASSSGGTGNNSPLHF. The whole variable domain, filled in from reference TRBV7-9 and TRBJ1-6, reads DTGVSQNPRHKITKRGQNVTFRCDPISEHNRLYWYRQTLGQGPEFLTYFQNEAQLEKSRLLSDRFSAERPKGSFSTLEIQRTEQGDSAMYLCASSSGGTGNNSPLHFGNGTRLTVT.

This clonotype was observed many times. The genes are TRBV15 and TRBJ1-2; the match to TRBD1 covers 9 bases. The trim removed 2 bases at V and 7 bases at J, leaving 8 bases unmatched. The CDR3 is 15 amino acids. The germline gives CDR1 LNHNV, CDR2 YYDKDF (reference sequence). The CDR3 region has the DNA TGTGCCACCAGCAGACCGGGACAGGGTTCGTTTGGCTACACCTTC. It specifies CATSRPGQGSFGYTF.

The V gene is TRBV30, the J gene TRBJ1-2; D gene uncertain. V was shortened by 1 base and J by 1 base, with 16 bases between the two germline ends. Germline CDR1 and CDR2: GTSNPN and SVGIG (reference sequence). The length of the CDR3 is 16 residues. CDR3 sequence (DNA): TGTGCCTGGAGTGACTACGAGCTTAATCTTAACTATGGCTACACCTTC. It encodes CAWSDYELNLNYGYTF.

The CDR3 protein is CSAHDGYSNQPQHF. CDR3 bases: TGCAGTGCACACGACGGCTATAGCAATCAGCCCCAGCATTTT. J is TRBJ1-5 and V is TRBV20-1; D remains unclear. CDR1 DFQATT and CDR2 SNEGSKA come from the germline V gene (reference sequence). The CDR3 loop spans 14 amino acids. Trimming pared 6 bases from V and 0 bases from J, leaving 12 bases between.

The chain carries TRBV12-3 or TRBV12-4 and TRBJ1-1; TRBD1 matches at 7 bases. V was clipped by 6 bases and J by 5 bases; unmatched bases: 9. This CDR3 is built from 14 residues. The CDR3 loop reads CASSPAGGGTEAFF. Here the CDR3 DNA reads TGTGCCAGCAGCCCGGCAGGGGGAGGGACTGAAGCTTTCTTT.